This TCR beta chain was sequenced in a study of blood T cells in healthy people across ages. A sample-barcoded 5' primer and a J-beta primer mix were used in a second PCR of roughly 7 to 11 cycles. Each cDNA molecule, via a template-switch adaptor with 12 random nucleotides, was tagged. TCRdb called the 5' RACE reads again in MiXCR, with one record for every CDR3 protein. The sample records about 1.4 million distinct CDR3 sequences, approximately 63% being singletons. The people who gave samples were healthy Caucasians from Russia, aged roughly 6 to 90. Total RNA was extracted at no less than 6 micrograms per sample. Germline CDR1 SGHNT, CDR2 YENEEA. V lost 4 bases to trimming and J lost 7 bases, with 17 bases between them. The CDR3 runs to 15 residues.

The source material was blood. This clonotype was obtained from a young man in good health. V is TRBV11-3 and J is TRBJ2-1; TRBD2 might be the D (5 bases). The CDR3 protein is CASSSGSAVRNEQFF. The CDR3 DNA reads TGTGCCAGCAGCTCGGGATCAGCGGTGAGGAATGAGCAGTTCTTC.